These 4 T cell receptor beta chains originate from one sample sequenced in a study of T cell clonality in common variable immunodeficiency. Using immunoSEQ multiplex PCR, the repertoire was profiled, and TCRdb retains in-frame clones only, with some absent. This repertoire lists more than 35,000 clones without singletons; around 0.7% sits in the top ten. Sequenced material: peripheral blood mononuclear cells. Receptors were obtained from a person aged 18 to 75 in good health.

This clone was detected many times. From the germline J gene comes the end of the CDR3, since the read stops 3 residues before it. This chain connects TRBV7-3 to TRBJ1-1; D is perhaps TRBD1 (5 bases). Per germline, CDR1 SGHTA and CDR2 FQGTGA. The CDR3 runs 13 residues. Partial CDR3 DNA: TGTGCCAGCAGTTCCGACAGAATGGGGGAA. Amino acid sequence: CASSSDRMGE. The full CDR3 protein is CASSSDRMGEAFF. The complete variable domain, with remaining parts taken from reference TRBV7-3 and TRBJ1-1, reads GAGVSQTPSNKVTEKGKYVELRCDPISGHTALYWYRQSLGQGPEFLIYFQGTGAADDSGLPNDRFFAVRPEGSVSTLKIQRTERGDSAVYLCASSSDRMGEAFFGQGTRLTVV.

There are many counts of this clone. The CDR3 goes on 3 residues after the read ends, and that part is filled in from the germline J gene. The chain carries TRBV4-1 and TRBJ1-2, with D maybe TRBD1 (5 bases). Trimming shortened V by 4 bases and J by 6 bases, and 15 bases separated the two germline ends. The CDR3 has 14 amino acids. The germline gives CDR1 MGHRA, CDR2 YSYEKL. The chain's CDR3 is CASSPEGRLNGYTF. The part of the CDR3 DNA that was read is TGCGCCAGCAGCCCGGAGGGGAGACTGAATGGC.

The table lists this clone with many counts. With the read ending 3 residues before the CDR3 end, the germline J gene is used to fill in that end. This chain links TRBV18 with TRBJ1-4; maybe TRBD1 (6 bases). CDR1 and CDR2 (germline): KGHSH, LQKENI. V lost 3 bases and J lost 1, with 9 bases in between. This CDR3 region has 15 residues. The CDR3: CASSPRGGTNEKLFF. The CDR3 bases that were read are TGTGCCAGCTCACCCAGGGGAGGAACTAATGAAAAA.

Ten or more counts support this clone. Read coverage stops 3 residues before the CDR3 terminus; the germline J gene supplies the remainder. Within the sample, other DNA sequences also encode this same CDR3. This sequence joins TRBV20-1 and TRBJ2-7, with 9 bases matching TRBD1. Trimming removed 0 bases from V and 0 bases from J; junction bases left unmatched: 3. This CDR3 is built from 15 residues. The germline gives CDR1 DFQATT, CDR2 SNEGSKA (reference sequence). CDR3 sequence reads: CSARDPGQGSYEQYF. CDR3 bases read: TGCAGTGCTAGAGATCCGGGACAGGGCTCCTACGAG.